This passage covers 30 T cell receptor beta chains from one sample sequenced in a study of cytomegalovirus exposure and HLA in healthy donors. The repertoire was sequenced with immunoSEQ multiplex PCR; TCRdb's copy has only in-frame clones and lacks some. This table holds approximately 57,000 clones, just over 90% found once. Sequencing used PBMCs. All receptors come from a woman under 30 in good health and CMV-seronegative.

The sample holds many counts of this clone. The J gene is TRBJ1-2, the V gene TRBV13; D is unclear. CDR3 length: 13 amino acids. V gave up 2 bases and J gave up 2 bases, with 6 bases separating them. Germline V gene lookup returns CDR1 PRHDT and CDR2 FYEKMQ (reference sequence). Here the CDR3 reads CASSLWANYGYTF. In DNA form, the CDR3 reads TGTGCCAGCAGCTTATGGGCGAACTATGGCTACACCTTC.

The chain employs TRBV2 and TRBJ2-3, with 7 positions matching TRBD1. Germline CDR1 is SNHLY and CDR2 is FYNNEI. This CDR3 has 13 residues. Germline trimming cut 7 bases from V and 1 base from J; bases unmatched to any gene: 2. The CDR3 sequence is CASTQGGTDTQYF. CDR3 sequence (DNA): TGTGCCAGCACCCAGGGGGGCACAGATACGCAGTATTTT.

The chain is built from TRBV7-9 and TRBJ1-6, with TRBD1 identical over 11 bases. The length of the CDR3 is 15 residues. V gave up 2 bases and J gave up 8 bases; unmatched junction bases: 2. Germline-derived CDR1 and CDR2 are SEHNR and FQNEAQ (reference sequence). This CDR3 is CASSLPGQGDSPLHF. In DNA form, the CDR3 reads TGTGCCAGCAGCTTACCGGGACAGGGGGATTCACCCCTCCACTTT.

J is TRBJ2-7 and V is TRBV29-1; possibly TRBD1 for D (6 bases). The CDR3 has 16 amino acids. Germline CDR1 reads SQVTM; CDR2 reads ANQGSEA. Trimming shortened V by 1 base and J by 2 bases, and 18 bases separated the two germline ends. In DNA form, the CDR3 reads TGCAGCGTTGAAGTCCCCTACAGGGATCCCCCCTACGAGCAGTACGTC. It is translated as CSVEVPYRDPPYEQYV.

The chain has TRBV7-9 and TRBJ1-5, with 7 bases aligning to TRBD1. This CDR3 contains 15 residues. CDR1 and CDR2 (germline): SEHNR, FQNEAQ (reference sequence). J lost 1 base, V lost 5 bases, and 5 bases had no gene match. The CDR3 is CASSQTGSSNQPQHF. CDR3 coding DNA: TGTGCCAGCAGCCAGACAGGGTCGAGCAATCAGCCCCAGCATTTT.

This chain connects TRBV4-1 to TRBJ1-4; 7 nucleotides align to TRBD1. Losses at the gene ends were 0 bases for V and 11 bases for J; bases not matched to a gene: 15. This CDR3 contains 17 residues. Germline assignment: CDR1 MGHRA and CDR2 YSYEKL. As DNA, the CDR3 is TGCGCCAGCAGCCAAGACTTGGTAGAACAGGGGCGGGCCAAACTGTTTTTT. Encoded protein: CASSQDLVEQGRAKLFF.

The chain combines TRBV6-1 with TRBJ1-1, with D tentatively TRBD1 (5 bases). Germline CDR1 reads MNHNS; CDR2 reads SASEGT. This CDR3 contains 14 residues. Trimming removed 2 bases at V and 11 bases at J, with 18 bases between. The CDR3 nucleotides are TGTGCCAGCAGTGAATCATGGGGGAGGCGGGCGGCTTTCTTT. Translated, it gives CASSESWGRRAAFF.

This clone was observed a single time. For the CDR3, the DNA is TGTGCCAGCAGCGTAGGCCCCGATCCGGGCACAGATACGCAGTATTTT. Its translation is CASSVGPDPGTDTQYF. The V gene is TRBV9, the J gene TRBJ2-3; D is uncertain. V lost 0 bases and J 1 base, leaving 12 bases between the germline ends. CDR3 size: 16 residues. CDR1 is SGDLS, CDR2 YYNGEE, per germline.

The sample holds one count of this clone. This rearrangement joins TRBV7-2 to TRBJ2-5, with 7 positions matching TRBD2. Germline trimming cut 4 bases from V and 7 bases from J; bases unmatched to any gene: 12. The CDR3 has 15 amino acids. Germline CDR1 reads SGHTA; CDR2 reads FQGNSA. In DNA form, the CDR3 reads TGTGCCAGCAGCTCCGTGGCGGGAGATTATGCGACCCAGTACTTC. Amino acid sequence: CASSSVAGDYATQYF.

The chain uses TRBV29-1 and TRBJ2-1; the match to TRBD2 covers 7 bases. Germline loops: CDR1 SQVTM, CDR2 ANQGSEA. The CDR3 is 15 amino acids. J gave up 0 bases and V 1 base, and 3 bases lay outside the gene matches. CDR3 amino acids: CSVEGGGGSYNEQFF. The CDR3, as DNA: TGCAGCGTTGAAGGGGGCGGGGGCTCCTACAATGAGCAGTTCTTC.

The chain carries TRBV11-2 and TRBJ1-3; D remains ambiguous. Trimming took off 1 base at V and 7 bases at J, with 8 bases between the two ends. The CDR3 contains 13 residues. Germline V gene sequence: CDR1 SGHAT, CDR2 FQNNGV. Here the CDR3 reads CASSLVSGNTIYF. CDR3 DNA sequence: TGTGCCAGCAGCTTAGTATCCGGGAACACCATATATTTT.

This chain uses TRBV7-2 with TRBJ1-2, with 7 bases lining up with TRBD1. CDR1 is SGHTA, CDR2 FQGNSA, per germline. This CDR3 is 15 amino acids long. Losses at the gene ends were 2 bases for V and 6 bases for J; bases not matched to a gene: 9. DNA of the CDR3: TGTGCCAGCAGCTTACAGGAGGGGGCGAAGAATGGCTACACCTTC. Protein sequence: CASSLQEGAKNGYTF. Combining the CDR3 with reference TRBV7-2 and TRBJ1-2 gives the whole variable domain GAGVSQSPSNKVTEKGKDVELRCDPISGHTALYWYRQSLGQGLEFLIYFQGNSAPDKSGLPSDRFSAERTGGSVSTLTIQRTQQEDSAVYLCASSLQEGAKNGYTFGSGTRLTVV.

The chain combines TRBV28 with TRBJ1-1, with 8 bases aligning to TRBD1. V trimming: 5 bases; J trimming: 0 bases; junction bases outside the gene matches: 5. CDR3 length equals 15 residues. Germline V lookup: CDR1 MDHEN, CDR2 SYDVKM. Written as DNA, the CDR3 is TGTGCCAGCAGTAACAGGGGGGGTATGAACACTGAAGCTTTCTTT. This encodes CASSNRGGMNTEAFF.

This clone was picked up a small number of times. This chain uses TRBV7-2 with TRBJ1-1; D is unresolved. V gave up 5 bases and J gave up 5 bases, with 12 bases separating them. The CDR3 is 13 amino acids. Germline V gene data show CDR1 as SGHTA and CDR2 as FQGNSA. CDR3 nucleotides: TGTGCCAGCAGCCTAATAAGGGAGACTGAAGCTTTCTTT. Translated: CASSLIRETEAFF.

In its sample, this clone was seen once. The chain couples TRBV18 to TRBJ1-2; D is unresolved. Trimming left V 3 bases short and J 7 bases short, with 12 bases between. The CDR3 is 13 residues long. Germline V gene lookup returns CDR1 KGHSH and CDR2 LQKENI. The CDR3 DNA sequence: TGTGCCAGCTCACCCCAATCTGGAGCTGGCTACACCTTC. Translated, it gives CASSPQSGAGYTF.

The V call is TRBV11-3, the J call TRBJ2-5, with 8 bases aligning to TRBD2. This CDR3 contains 16 residues. V trimming: 3 bases; J trimming: 0 bases; junction bases outside the gene matches: 6. The germline V gene has CDR1 SGHNT and CDR2 YENEEA. The CDR3 is CASSFSAGGNQETQYF. CDR3 DNA: TGTGCCAGCAGCTTCTCGGCGGGGGGTAACCAAGAGACCCAGTACTTC.

The V gene is TRBV7-9, the J gene TRBJ2-7, with D tentatively TRBD1 (6 bases). The CDR3 consists of 12 residues. V was trimmed by 5 bases and J by 4 bases, leaving 9 bases between them. Germline lookup yields CDR1 SEHNR and CDR2 FQNEAQ (reference sequence). CDR3 sequence (DNA): TGTGCCAGCAGCGCGACAGGTTACGAGCAGTACTTC. Protein sequence: CASSATGYEQYF.

The J gene is TRBJ2-2, the V gene TRBV10-3; D is perhaps TRBD2 (5 bases). The CDR3 is made up of 11 amino acids. Germline CDR1 ENHRY, CDR2 SYGVKD. V lost 10 bases and J lost 5, with 8 bases in between. CDR3 in DNA: TGTGCCACCGGGGATACCGGGGAGCTGTTTTTT. This gives the protein CATGDTGELFF.

This chain joins TRBV18 and TRBJ2-7; 7 bases fit TRBD1. This CDR3 has 13 amino acids. Germline V CDR1 and CDR2: KGHSH, LQKENI. After removal of 3 bases from V and 6 bases from J, the junction contained 5 bases not matched to a gene. In nucleotides, the CDR3 is TGTGCCAGCTCACCTGACAGGGAAGGCGAGCAGTACTTC. Translated: CASSPDREGEQYF. Variable domain in full (rest from reference TRBV18 and TRBJ2-7): NAGVMQNPRHLVRRRGQEARLRCSPMKGHSHVYWYRQLPEEGLKFMVYLQKENIIDESGMPKERFSAEFPKEGPSILRIQQVVRGDSAAYFCASSPDREGEQYFGPGTRLTVT.

This chain links TRBV19 with TRBJ1-4; D unclear. V lost 6 bases, J lost 5 bases, and 19 bases lay in between. This CDR3 has 16 residues. CDR1 and CDR2 (germline): LNHDA, SQIVND (reference sequence). CDR3 in amino acids: CASRLGSKRENEKLFF. The CDR3 DNA reads as TGTGCCAGTAGACTAGGGTCCAAACGAGAGAATGAAAAACTGTTTTTT.

This clone was observed a handful of times. The chain has TRBV6-5 and TRBJ1-2; the D gene is possibly TRBD1 (5 bases). Trimming removed 6 bases from V and 2 bases from J, with 10 bases in between. The germline gives CDR1 MNHEY, CDR2 SVGAGI. The CDR3 covers 13 residues. The CDR3 reads CASSPGGNYGYTF. In DNA, the CDR3 is TGTGCCAGCAGCCCCGGGGGAAACTATGGCTACACCTTC.

This chain connects TRBV27 to TRBJ2-3; D gene uncertain. Trimming removed 3 bases from V and 4 bases from J, with 5 bases in between. This CDR3 is 12 amino acids long. CDR1 is MNHEY, CDR2 SMNVEV, per germline (reference sequence). The CDR3: CASSFDSDTQYF. CDR3 in DNA: TGTGCCAGCAGTTTCGACTCAGATACGCAGTATTTT.

V gene TRBV19 combines with J gene TRBJ2-7, with TRBD2 matching 13 bases. The CDR3 consists of 15 residues. Germline loops: CDR1 LNHDA, CDR2 SQIVND (reference sequence). Trimming took 4 bases from V and 2 from J; bases not matched to a gene: 2. The CDR3 loop reads CASSTGTSGAYEQYF. DNA for the CDR3: TGTGCCAGTAGTACAGGGACTAGCGGGGCCTACGAGCAGTACTTC.

Here the CDR3 DNA reads TGTGCCAGCAGTCCCGACATGGGCCAGCCCCAGCATTTT. Translated, it gives CASSPDMGQPQHF. This sequence joins TRBV2 and TRBJ1-5; D uncertain. Germline V lookup: CDR1 SNHLY, CDR2 FYNNEI. There are 13 residues in the CDR3. The V and J ends lost 5 bases and 7 bases respectively, with 12 bases between them.

The CDR3 sequence is CASSVNSNFNQPQHF. In DNA form, the CDR3 reads TGTGCCAGCAGCGTAAACAGCAATTTTAATCAGCCCCAGCATTTT. V usage is TRBV7-2 and J usage is TRBJ1-5; the D is unclear. The ends were cut back, 5 bases at V and 4 bases at J, with 15 bases in the middle. Germline V lookup: CDR1 SGHTA, CDR2 FQGNSA. CDR3 size: 15 residues.

The rearrangement uses TRBV19 and TRBJ1-2; D gene ambiguous. CDR3 length: 13 amino acids. Trimming removed 10 bases from V and 1 base from J, with 13 bases in between. Per germline, CDR1 LNHDA and CDR2 SQIVND (reference sequence). The CDR3 region has the DNA TGTGCCACCCGGGAGCGCATTAACTATGGCTACACCTTC. It codes for CATRERINYGYTF. The full variable domain, completed using reference TRBV19 and TRBJ1-2, is DGGITQSPKYLFRKEGQNVTLSCEQNLNHDAMYWYRQDPGQGLRLIYYSQIVNDFQKGDIAEGYSVSREKKESFPLTVTSAQKNPTAFYLCATRERINYGYTFGSGTRLTVV.

J is TRBJ2-5 and V is TRBV7-9; a weak D match, TRBD2 (6 bases). Germline lookup yields CDR1 SEHNR and CDR2 FQNEAQ (reference sequence). The CDR3 contains 13 residues. Trimming took 7 bases from V and 8 from J, leaving 17 bases between them. CDR3 sequence: CASNGGGVGTQYF. The CDR3 region has the DNA TGTGCCAGCAACGGCGGAGGGGTCGGAACCCAGTACTTC.

The genes are TRBV5-8 and TRBJ1-1, with a weak D call TRBD1 (6 bases). The CDR3 totals 14 residues. Per germline, CDR1 SGHTS and CDR2 YDEGEE. V lost 7 bases to trimming and J lost 1 base, with 14 bases between them. This CDR3 reads CASGSGTTNTEAFF. For the CDR3, the DNA is TGTGCCAGCGGATCCGGGACAACGAACACTGAAGCTTTCTTT.

This chain connects TRBV7-8 to TRBJ1-2; 7 bases line up with TRBD1. This CDR3 comprises 17 residues. Looked up from germline, CDR1 is SGHVS and CDR2 is FQNEAQ. The V and J ends lost 4 bases and 6 bases, in that order; junction bases with no gene match: 17. Here the CDR3 DNA reads TGTGCCAGCAGCTGGAATAACAGGGGCCCCGCGATGAATGGCTACACCTTC. Protein: CASSWNNRGPAMNGYTF.

The chain uses TRBV11-2 and TRBJ2-7, with D perhaps matching TRBD2 (6 bases). V shed 5 bases and J shed 6 bases, with 17 bases lying between them. CDR3 length: 14 amino acids. Germline V gene sequence: CDR1 SGHAT, CDR2 FQNNGV. The chain's CDR3 is CASSQNRDLGEQYV. The CDR3 DNA reads TGTGCCAGCAGCCAAAACCGGGACTTGGGCGAGCAGTACGTC.